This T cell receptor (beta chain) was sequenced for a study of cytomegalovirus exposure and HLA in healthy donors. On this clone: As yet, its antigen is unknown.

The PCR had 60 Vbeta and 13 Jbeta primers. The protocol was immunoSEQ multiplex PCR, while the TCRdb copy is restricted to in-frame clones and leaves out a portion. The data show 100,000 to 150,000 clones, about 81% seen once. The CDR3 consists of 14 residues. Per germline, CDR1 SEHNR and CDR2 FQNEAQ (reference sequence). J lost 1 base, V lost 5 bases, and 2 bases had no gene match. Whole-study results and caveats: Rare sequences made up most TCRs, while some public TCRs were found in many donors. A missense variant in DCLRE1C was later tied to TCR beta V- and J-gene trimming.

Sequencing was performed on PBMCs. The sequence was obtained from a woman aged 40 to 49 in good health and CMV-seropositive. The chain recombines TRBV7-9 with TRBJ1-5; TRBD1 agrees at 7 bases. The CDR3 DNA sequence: TGTGCCAGCAGCAAGGGACAGAGCAATCAGCCCCAGCATTTT. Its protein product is CASSKGQSNQPQHF.